The T cell receptor (beta chain) under discussion was sequenced for a study of OX40 agonist ivuxolimab in advanced cancers. Clones were read by immunoSEQ multiplex PCR, and TCRdb kept only the in-frame ones, dropping some. The sample yields fewer than 100,000 clones, roughly 88% seen once. V lost 5 bases to trimming and J lost 3 bases, with 17 bases between them. This CDR3 has 15 amino acids. Per germline, CDR1 SGHTA and CDR2 FQGNSA. This chain joins TRBV7-2 and TRBJ2-7; possibly TRBD1 for D (6 bases). The clonotype comes from an adult with an advanced solid tumor such as melanoma, head and neck, liver or kidney cancer. Sequenced material: CD4+ or CD8+ T cells sorted from blood, taken in a trial of the OX40 agonist ivuxolimab. In nucleotides, the CDR3 is TGTGCCAGCAGCGGCAGTGGGGGCTCTCTCTACGAGCAGTACTTC. This encodes CASSGSGGSLYEQYF.